This TCR beta chain was obtained from a study of T-cell memory formation after mild COVID-19. Study findings and constraints: Pre-infection memory contained some responding clones, which suggested that cross-reactive memory had joined.

The CDR3 contains 14 residues. Between the trimmed V and J ends, which lost 2 bases and 2 bases, there was a span of 9 bases. Germline V gives CDR1 SEHNR, CDR2 FQNEAQ (reference sequence). Regarding this clonotype: Its antigen is unknown.

TCRdb reprocessed the 5' RACE reads via MiXCR and lists one record per CDR3 protein. Here the sample spans about 110,000 distinct CDR3 sequences, about 17% being singletons. The V gene is TRBV7-9, the J gene TRBJ2-5; perhaps TRBD1 as D (5 bases). Material: PBMCs or a T cell subset sorted from them (not recorded which). The sequence came from an adult woman who had mild COVID-19 (a few samples of this study predate the infection). Cell type and time point are not known. The DNA of the CDR3 is TGTGCCAGCAGCTTAAGTCAGGGACAAGAGACCCAGTACTTC. Its protein is CASSLSQGQETQYF.